The source of this TCR beta chain is a study of blood T cell repertoires in COVID-19 (TCRdb year 2020). Concerning the study at large: The collaborator samples originated in the United States, Italy and Spain and spanned the acute and convalescent phases of COVID-19. The material from the prospective study consisted of cDNA or gDNA derived from T cells, B-cell-depleted T cells, or PBMCs. A de-identified subject ID, COVID-19 status, age in years and sex were almost always included in the sample metadata. The dataset comprised deeply sampled blood TCRbeta repertoires from subjects exposed to, actively infected with, or recovered from COVID-19. Where available, HLA class I and class II types were obtained from metadata supplied by the sample provider rather than from assay-based typing. The repertoires were released in a freely available public database meant as a resource for research on the immune response to SARS-CoV-2. The samples were drawn from the first 160 participants of the ongoing ImmuneRACE study and from 950 to 1,500 subjects provided by 6 global collaborators. Broader findings and caveats from the paper: How much clinical and demographic metadata was included differed by source and by participant, and the metadata was provided uncurated.

Enrolling through a virtual design, the prospective study's participants ranged in age from roughly 18 to 100 years and lived across about two dozen United States geographic areas. Cohort assignment in the prospective study relied on participant-reported clinical history from a screening survey and a study questionnaire. Recovered participants in ImmuneRACE Cohort 3 were defined by two consecutive negative NP/OP PCR tests, clearance by a healthcare professional, or resolution of symptoms. Each participant in the prospective study had whole blood, serum and a nasopharyngeal or oropharyngeal swab collected by mobile phlebotomists. Participants in the prospective study had the option to provide additional blood draws and questionnaires over an approximately 2-month period. Prospective study blood samples were shipped either frozen or at room temperature before DNA extraction. TCRbeta CDR3 regions were amplified from genomic DNA by means of the immunoSEQ Assay, a bias-controlled multiplex PCR. The authors processed their data as follows. Nucleated cell counts per sample were estimated from amplification of reference gene primers within the assay. To quantify the absolute abundance of each unique TCRbeta CDR3 rearrangement, sequence reads were collapsed and filtered. For each sample, productive Simpson clonality was calculated by taking the square root of Simpson's diversity index across productive rearrangements. TCRdb obtained this table from immuneACCESS and retained in-frame rearrangements with V and J assigned. These tables miss some clones; where compared with another copy, unresolved V genes account for less than half of the shortfall, and the remainder is unexplained. That table furnishes V, J and clone size, whereas the DNA furnished D and trimming. Recorded for this sample are about 320,000 clones; 75% to 90% of them occurred a single time. Clones ranked in the top ten supply more than 5% of the sample.

V is shortened by 4 bases, J by 2 bases, and the region joining them spans 12 bases. In the germline V gene (reference sequence), CDR1 corresponds to LGHDT and CDR2 to YNNKEL. Counted from cysteine to phenylalanine, this CDR3 has 15 amino acids. Just CDR3 DNA is preserved here, 45 bases in frame from base 1. Note on this clone: Its specific antigen is unknown. No base quality information exists; no much larger clone differs at one position.

The source of this sequence is a man aged 30-40 years who had recovered from COVID-19. The specimen sequenced was PBMCs or T cells enriched from blood (not recorded which). Recombination joined TRBV3-1 (or the pseudogene TRBV3-2) with TRBJ1-5, with no confidently assigned D gene. The encoded CDR3 is CASSPTLVGNQPQHF. The DNA reads TGTGCCAGCAGCCCGACTCTTGTTGGCAATCAGCCCCAGCATTTT.